The 14 T cell receptor beta chains listed next were all sequenced from one sample in a study of cytomegalovirus exposure and HLA in healthy donors. The PCR had 60 Vbeta and 13 Jbeta primers. Profiling relied on immunoSEQ multiplex PCR, and the TCRdb table lists in-frame clones only, not all of them. Seen here are about 160,000 clones, around three quarters observed once, and the top ten hold under 2.5%. The sequenced sample was PBMCs. Source of these receptors: a man aged 50-59 years in good health and CMV-seropositive.

The chain recombines TRBV4-2 with TRBJ2-2; 7 nucleotides match TRBD2. The CDR3 totals 18 residues. With 0 bases clipped from V and 3 bases from J, the junction kept 10 bases outside the gene matches. Germline V gene sequence: CDR1 LGHNA, CDR2 YNFKEQ. The CDR3 DNA sequence: TGTGCCAGCAGCCAAGATCCCGGGTCCGGGGGGTACACCGGGGAGCTGTTTTTT. It codes for CASSQDPGSGGYTGELFF.

The chain carries TRBV29-1 and TRBJ2-1; weak D call: TRBD2 (7 bases). Trimming pared 6 bases from V and 3 bases from J, leaving 18 bases between. The CDR3 length is 15 residues. CDR1 SQVTM and CDR2 ANQGSEA come from the germline V gene. CDR3 sequence (DNA): TGCAGCGTGGCCGGGGGGCGGGGCCACTACAATGAGCAGTTCTTC. Amino acids: CSVAGGRGHYNEQFF.

The V call is TRBV28, the J call TRBJ2-5; 11 bases agree with TRBD1. Germline-derived CDR1 and CDR2 are MDHEN and SYDVKM. The CDR3 spans 16 residues. V lost 4 bases, J lost 3 bases, and 7 bases stayed unmatched. The CDR3 loop reads CASSSARGQGEETQYF. The CDR3 DNA reads as TGTGCCAGCAGTTCCGCCCGGGGACAGGGGGAAGAGACCCAGTACTTC.

V is TRBV25-1 and J is TRBJ2-5; the match to TRBD1 covers 8 bases. Unmatched junction bases numbered 2, after V lost 3 bases and J lost 5 bases. Germline CDR1 MGHDK, CDR2 SYGVNS. The CDR3 consists of 13 residues. The DNA for the CDR3 is TGTGCCAGCAGTGAGACAGGGGTCGAGACCCAGTACTTC. Protein sequence: CASSETGVETQYF.

J is TRBJ2-7 and V is TRBV7-2; 11 bases fit TRBD2. The CDR3 extends over 15 amino acids. CDR1 is SGHTA, CDR2 FQGNSA, per germline. The V gene end was trimmed by 4 bases and the J gene end by 7 bases; junction bases not matched to a gene: 9. The CDR3 region is CASSSVAGGPGEQYF. CDR3 nucleotide sequence: TGTGCCAGCAGCTCAGTAGCGGGGGGGCCGGGGGAGCAGTACTTC.

The rearrangement links TRBV15 to TRBJ1-2, with D possibly being TRBD1 (6 bases). CDR3 length: 13 amino acids. V was pared by 5 bases and J by 8 bases, with 15 bases between. Germline CDR1 and CDR2: LNHNV and YYDKDF (reference sequence). The CDR3, as DNA: TGTGCCACCAGCGCGCACGCAGGGGACGGCTACACCTTC. Translation gives CATSAHAGDGYTF.

The chain is built from TRBV11-3 and TRBJ2-3; weak D call: TRBD1 (7 bases). From germline, CDR1 is SGHNT and CDR2 YENEEA. Trimming took off 1 base at V and 5 bases at J, with 13 bases between the two ends. This CDR3 is built from 15 residues. CDR3: CASSLGAGGKDTQYF. The CDR3 DNA reads TGTGCCAGCAGCTTAGGGGCAGGGGGGAAAGATACGCAGTATTTT.

This clone was detected once. This sequence joins TRBV28 and TRBJ2-2; no clear D. From germline, CDR1 is MDHEN and CDR2 SYDVKM. This CDR3 spans 14 amino acids. V was shortened by 6 bases and J by 3 bases, with 11 bases between the two germline ends. The CDR3 nucleotides are TGTGCCAGCAGCCCCGCCGGGTACACCGGGGAGCTGTTTTTT. Amino acids: CASSPAGYTGELFF.

The V call is TRBV2, the J call TRBJ2-7; 7 bases agree with TRBD1. Per germline, CDR1 SNHLY and CDR2 FYNNEI. The CDR3 runs 13 residues. The ends lost 5 bases at V and 6 bases at J; junction bases unmatched: 7. Here the CDR3 DNA reads TGTGCCAGCAGTCGAGACAGGGTCGGCGAGCAGTACTTC. Residues: CASSRDRVGEQYF.

This clone was picked up a small number of times. The gene calls are TRBV6-1 and TRBJ2-5, with 7 bases matching TRBD2. CDR1 and CDR2 from the germline V gene are MNHNS and SASEGT. V shed 8 bases and J 1 base; nucleotides not matched to a gene: 7. The CDR3 length is 14 residues. CDR3 bases: TGTGCCAGCTCGGGGCGGGGGAGCCAAGAGACCCAGTACTTC. Amino acids: CASSGRGSQETQYF.

V is TRBV18 and J is TRBJ1-2; 7 positions agree with TRBD1. CDR1 is KGHSH and CDR2 is LQKENI in the germline V gene. V trimming: 8 bases; J trimming: 4 bases; junction bases outside the gene matches: 10. This CDR3 spans 14 amino acids. CDR3 loop: CASEDRSQIYGYTF. Written as DNA, the CDR3 is TGTGCCAGCGAGGACAGGAGCCAAATCTATGGCTACACCTTC.

The chain uses TRBV18 and TRBJ1-2, with no clear D. V was trimmed by 2 bases and J by 5 bases, leaving 6 bases between them. The CDR3 length is 12 residues. Germline CDR1 KGHSH, CDR2 LQKENI. The CDR3: CASSPRSYGYTF. Written as DNA, the CDR3 is TGTGCCAGCTCACCAAGGAGTTATGGCTACACCTTC.

The rearrangement joins TRBV5-1 to TRBJ1-4, with 7 positions matching TRBD1. Germline CDR1 is SGHRS and CDR2 is YFSETQ. This CDR3 is 15 amino acids long. With 6 bases clipped from V and 3 bases from J, the junction kept 8 bases outside the gene matches. CDR3 loop: CASMRVTGANEKLFF. The CDR3 nucleotides read TGCGCCAGCATGAGGGTTACAGGGGCTAATGAAAAACTGTTTTTT.

The chain couples TRBV7-2 to TRBJ2-2; TRBD2 matches 7 bases. Per germline, CDR1 SGHTA and CDR2 FQGNSA. The trim removed 5 bases at V and 6 bases at J, leaving 12 bases unmatched. The CDR3 loop spans 16 amino acids. The CDR3 is CASSPAGTVRSGELFF. In DNA, the CDR3 is TGTGCCAGCAGCCCAGCGGGAACGGTTCGGTCCGGGGAGCTGTTTTTT.